The rows below give T cell receptor beta chains drawn from one sample of a study of blood T cells in healthy people across ages. TCRdb used MiXCR to reprocess the 5' RACE reads, holding one entry per CDR3 protein. The sample records 730,000 or so distinct CDR3 sequences, less than 45% being singletons. The sequencing sample was made of blood. These receptors were collected from a man older than 75 in good health. Both conserved end residues are part of each CDR3. Each record gives: clone size, V gene, CDR3 protein. For some rows the clone size is stated as once, few or many, or as a class when expanded; others skip it.

few,TRBV5-1,CASSFGTGGSSGANVLTF
few,TRBV28,CASSQGAENIQYF
few,TRBV4-1,CASSQVPELLYGYTF
few,TRBV7-2,CASSQIAGISGANVLTF
few,TRBV20-1,CSADQGHSNQPQHF
NA,TRBV25-1,CASSELRRGGEKLFF
NA,TRBV4-1,CASSQVQRANSYEQYF
many,TRBV20-1,CSARGPGGANVLTF
NA,TRBV6-2/TRBV6-3,CASSKWTRHDNEQYF
few,TRBV7-2,CASSSQGGVGASYNEQFF
NA,TRBV7-2,CASSLEARRVGELFF
NA,TRBV7-9,CASSFDRYEQYF
NA,TRBV7-2,CASSLVLQPTEQYF
NA,TRBV12-3/TRBV12-4,CASSLQRWEKLFF
NA,TRBV4-3,CASSQESASGRVPYEQYF